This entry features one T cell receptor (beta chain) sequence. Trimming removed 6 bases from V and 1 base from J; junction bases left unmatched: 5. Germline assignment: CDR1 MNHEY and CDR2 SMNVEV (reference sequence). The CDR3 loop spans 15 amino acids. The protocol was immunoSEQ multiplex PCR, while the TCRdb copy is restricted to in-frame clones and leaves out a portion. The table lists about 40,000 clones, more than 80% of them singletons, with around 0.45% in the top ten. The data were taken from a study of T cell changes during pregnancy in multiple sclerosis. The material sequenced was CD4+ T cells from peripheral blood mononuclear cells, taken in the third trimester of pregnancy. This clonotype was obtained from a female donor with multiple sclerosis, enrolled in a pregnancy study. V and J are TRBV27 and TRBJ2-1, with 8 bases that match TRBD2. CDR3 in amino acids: CASSFSGVSYNEQFF. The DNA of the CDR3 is TGTGCCAGCAGCTTTAGCGGGGTTTCCTACAATGAGCAGTTCTTC.